Listed here are 14 T cell receptor beta chains from one sample, sequenced in a study of blood T cell repertoires in COVID-19. Clones were read by immunoSEQ multiplex PCR, and TCRdb kept only the in-frame ones, dropping some. The sample lists roughly 200,000 clones; around 84% were seen once. The sequenced sample was peripheral blood. These TCRs come from a woman older than 75 with COVID-19, enrolled during active disease.

The V gene is TRBV2, the J gene TRBJ1-5, with 7 bases matching TRBD1. CDR1 is SNHLY and CDR2 is FYNNEI in the germline V gene. The CDR3 length is 15 residues. Trimming took 6 bases from V and 1 from J; bases not matched to a gene: 6. CDR3 residues: CASSGGQPSNQPQHF. The CDR3 region has the DNA TGTGCCAGCAGCGGGGGACAGCCAAGCAATCAGCCCCAGCATTTT. The complete variable domain, with remaining parts taken from reference TRBV2 and TRBJ1-5, reads EPEVTQTPSHQVTQMGQEVILRCVPISNHLYFYWYRQILGQKVEFLVSFYNNEISEKSEIFDDQFSVERPDGSNFTLKIRSTKLEDSAMYFCASSGGQPSNQPQHFGDGTRLSIL.

The rearrangement uses TRBV28 and TRBJ2-1, with 8 bases aligning to TRBD2. V lost 6 bases, J lost 10 bases, and 11 bases stayed unmatched. The CDR3 has 14 amino acids. Germline V lookup: CDR1 MDHEN, CDR2 SYDVKM. CDR3 in DNA: TGTGCCAGCAGGGGCGGGGGGCCCGCGAGGGAGCAGTTCTTC. This translates into CASRGGGPAREQFF.

The genes are TRBV7-9 and TRBJ2-7; tentative D call: TRBD2 (6 bases). V lost 5 bases to trimming and J lost 2 bases, with 13 bases between them. This CDR3 region has 14 residues. Germline V lookup: CDR1 SEHNR, CDR2 FQNEAQ (reference sequence). The CDR3 sequence is CASSPAGTTYEQYF. CDR3 sequence (DNA): TGTGCCAGCAGCCCTGCGGGGACGACCTACGAGCAGTACTTC.

This sequence joins TRBV18 and TRBJ2-1, with D possibly matching TRBD1 (6 bases). The germline CDR1 and CDR2 sequences are KGHSH and LQKENI. The V end was cut by 3 bases, the J end by 8 bases, with 17 bases between. The CDR3 is made up of 15 amino acids. CDR3 amino acids: CASSPDNHRVDEQFF. The DNA of the CDR3 is TGTGCCAGCTCACCTGATAATCACAGGGTAGATGAGCAGTTCTTC.

The gene calls are TRBV18 and TRBJ1-6, with TRBD1 identical over 7 bases. The CDR3 totals 13 residues. After removal of 3 bases from V and 7 bases from J, the junction contained 0 bases not matched to a gene. CDR1 KGHSH and CDR2 LQKENI come from the germline V gene. CDR3 nucleotide sequence: TGTGCCAGCTCACCGGACAGGAATTCACCCCTCCACTTT. It is translated as CASSPDRNSPLHF.

The chain employs TRBV6-5 and TRBJ1-1, with TRBD1 matching over 8 bases. The germline V gene has CDR1 MNHEY and CDR2 SVGAGI. The length of the CDR3 is 14 residues. J gave up 6 bases and V 4 bases, and 7 bases lay outside the gene matches. CDR3 sequence (DNA): TGTGCCAGCAGTTTAACAGGGGGAGTAGCTGAAGCTTTCTTT. Encoded protein: CASSLTGGVAEAFF.

This chain links TRBV5-5 with TRBJ2-3; 7 positions match TRBD1. Germline CDR1 is SGHKS and CDR2 is YYEKEE (reference sequence). The length of the CDR3 is 15 residues. The V gene end was trimmed by 0 bases and the J gene end by 6 bases; junction bases not matched to a gene: 7. The CDR3 DNA is TGTGCCAGCAGCTTGGGGCTACAGGGGACGGATACGCAGTATTTT. Protein sequence: CASSLGLQGTDTQYF.

V and J are TRBV7-9 and TRBJ2-7; 10 nucleotides agree with TRBD1. Germline lookup yields CDR1 SEHNR and CDR2 FQNEAQ (reference sequence). Germline trimming cut 5 bases from V and 6 bases from J; bases unmatched to any gene: 10. The CDR3 has 15 amino acids. In DNA, the CDR3 is TGTGCCAGCAGCCCAAGTAAGGGACAGGGGTTCGAGCAGTACTTC. It specifies CASSPSKGQGFEQYF.

This clone showed up just once. CDR3: CASSLRDRGTDTQYF. CDR3 in DNA: TGTGCCAGCAGCTTACGAGACAGGGGGACAGATACGCAGTATTTT. This sequence joins TRBV7-2 and TRBJ2-3; 9 bases are a match to TRBD1. CDR1 and CDR2 from the germline V gene are SGHTA and FQGNSA. Trimming removed 2 bases from V and 3 bases from J; junction bases left unmatched: 3. The CDR3 has 15 residues.

This chain uses TRBV2 with TRBJ2-3; 10 bases align to TRBD2. From germline, CDR1 is SNHLY and CDR2 FYNNEI. The CDR3 covers 16 residues. V lost 6 bases to trimming and J lost 5 bases; unmatched junction nucleotides: 11. CDR3 DNA: TGTGCCAGCAGGAGGACTAGCGGTGCCATGGGAGATACGCAGTATTTT. Translation: CASRRTSGAMGDTQYF.

The chain uses TRBV18 and TRBJ2-7; 8 bases fit TRBD1. The V segment lost 2 bases and the J segment 5 bases; nucleotides outside the gene matches: 8. This CDR3 comprises 15 residues. Germline CDR1 KGHSH, CDR2 LQKENI. The CDR3 DNA reads TGTGCCAGCTCACCAAATTCAGGGGGCTGGGACGAGCAGTACGTC. This encodes CASSPNSGGWDEQYV.

The chain is built from TRBV6-5 and TRBJ1-3, with no clear D. The CDR3 covers 13 residues. Trimming took off 7 bases at V and 2 bases at J, with 9 bases between the two ends. Germline V gene lookup returns CDR1 MNHEY and CDR2 SVGAGI. The CDR3 protein is CASNSPTGNTIYF. In DNA, the CDR3 is TGTGCCAGCAACTCGCCAACTGGAAACACCATATATTTT.

The chain combines TRBV19 with TRBJ1-6, with D possibly matching TRBD1 (6 bases). The CDR3 sequence is 12 residues long. Trimming took off 6 bases at V and 10 bases at J, with 10 bases between the two ends. Germline CDR1 LNHDA, CDR2 SQIVND (reference sequence). The CDR3 protein is CASRTGKSPLHF. The DNA of the CDR3 is TGTGCCAGTAGGACAGGAAAATCACCCCTCCACTTT. Filled out from reference TRBV19 and TRBJ1-6, the complete variable domain reads DGGITQSPKYLFRKEGQNVTLSCEQNLNHDAMYWYRQDPGQGLRLIYYSQIVNDFQKGDIAEGYSVSREKKESFPLTVTSAQKNPTAFYLCASRTGKSPLHFGNGTRLTVT.

The chain links TRBV2 to TRBJ2-2, with TRBD1 identical over 7 bases. Germline V gene sequence: CDR1 SNHLY, CDR2 FYNNEI. The CDR3 totals 16 residues. V lost 7 bases to trimming and J lost 7 bases; unmatched junction nucleotides: 15. The CDR3 sequence: CASNPTGLRTNGELFF. CDR3 DNA sequence: TGTGCCAGCAACCCGACAGGGTTGAGGACGAACGGGGAGCTGTTTTTT.